These 8 T cell receptor beta chains were sequenced from one sample in a study of cytomegalovirus exposure and HLA in healthy donors. The PCR employed 60 Vbeta primers together with 13 Jbeta primers. Repertoires were generated with immunoSEQ multiplex PCR, while TCRdb's copy carries only in-frame clones and drops some. The sample yields roughly 190,000 clones, around 88% seen once. Sequenced sample: PBMCs. The receptor source for this set is a man in his forties in good health and CMV-seropositive.

With regard to this clone: Compared with germline, one end of the junction differs, possibly owing to a read error. V usage is TRBV4-2 and J usage is TRBJ2-3, with D possibly TRBD1 on 5 matching bases. Germline assignment: CDR1 LGHNA and CDR2 YNFKEQ. This CDR3 has 15 residues. The CDR3 DNA follows: TGTGCCAGCAGCCAGGGGCTCGGTACCACAGGTACGCAGTATTTT. Protein: CASSQGLGTTGTQYF.

This chain connects TRBV18 to TRBJ1-1; unclear D gene. The V end lost 2 bases, the J end lost 1 base, and 5 bases lay between the germline ends. The CDR3 length is 13 residues. Germline V gene data show CDR1 as KGHSH and CDR2 as LQKENI. The CDR3 DNA reads TGTGCCAGCTCACCATCCCAGAACACTGAAGCTTTCTTT. This encodes CASSPSQNTEAFF.

CDR3 nucleotide sequence: TGTGCCAGCAGCCCGAGTCGGCTAGCGGGGACCACAGATACGCAGTATTTT. It codes for CASSPSRLAGTTDTQYF. The genes are TRBV7-2 and TRBJ2-3; 9 positions agree with TRBD2. Germline V gene data show CDR1 as SGHTA and CDR2 as FQGNSA. This CDR3 region has 17 residues. Unmatched junction bases numbered 11, after V lost 5 bases and J lost 2 bases.

This clone was counted a single time. This chain links TRBV10-1 with TRBJ2-2, with TRBD2 identical over 7 bases. CDR3 length: 16 amino acids. The V gene's germline CDR1 is WNHNN and CDR2 SYGVQD (reference sequence). Trimming removed 4 bases from V and 2 bases from J; junction bases left unmatched: 7. The CDR3 sequence is CASSVISGINTGELFF. The CDR3 DNA reads TGCGCCAGCAGTGTAATAAGCGGGATAAACACCGGGGAGCTGTTTTTT.

The genes are TRBV19 and TRBJ2-3; 7 bases are shared with TRBD1. Germline trimming cut 4 bases from V and 1 base from J; bases unmatched to any gene: 8. CDR3 length equals 16 residues. Per germline, CDR1 LNHDA and CDR2 SQIVND (reference sequence). CDR3 nucleotides: TGTGCCAGTAGTAAAGACAGGGTCCCAGGCACAGATACGCAGTATTTT. Its protein is CASSKDRVPGTDTQYF.

The chain carries TRBV6-1 and TRBJ2-7, with D possibly matching TRBD2 (5 bases). Germline V gives CDR1 MNHNS, CDR2 SASEGT. CDR3 size: 13 residues. The V end was cut by 7 bases, the J end by 3 bases, with 13 bases between. The CDR3 DNA reads TGTGCCAGCACCGGACTTGTAGGCTACGAGCAGTACTTC. Its protein product is CASTGLVGYEQYF.

This chain connects TRBV2 to TRBJ2-2; 10 bases align to TRBD2. Germline CDR1 and CDR2: SNHLY and FYNNEI. The V gene end was trimmed by 6 bases and the J gene end by 5 bases; junction bases not matched to a gene: 12. The CDR3 totals 17 residues. The CDR3 loop reads CASRESGRAMRTGELFF. The CDR3 DNA sequence: TGTGCCAGCAGAGAAAGCGGGAGGGCCATGAGGACCGGGGAGCTGTTTTTT.

This chain's CDR3 is CASSPDRIGGQYF. The DNA for the CDR3 is TGTGCCAGCAGTCCCGACAGGATCGGCGGGCAGTACTTC. This chain links TRBV27 with TRBJ2-7; perhaps TRBD1 as D (6 bases). The CDR3 runs 13 residues. The germline V and J ends were trimmed by 5 bases and 9 bases, with 17 bases remaining between them. Germline CDR1 reads MNHEY; CDR2 reads SMNVEV (reference sequence).